This T cell receptor (beta chain) stems from a study of T cell changes during pregnancy in multiple sclerosis. The germline V gene encodes CDR1 LNHDA and CDR2 SQIVND (reference sequence). Unmatched junction bases numbered 5, after V lost 11 bases and J lost 4 bases. This CDR3 is 12 amino acids long. Sequencing used immunoSEQ multiplex PCR; TCRdb keeps in-frame clones, though not all of them. The data contain over 55,000 clones, under 90% of them singletons. The TCR originated in a female donor in good health, enrolled as a control in a pregnancy study. The gene calls are TRBV19 and TRBJ1-2; 9 bases line up with TRBD1. The source material was peripheral blood, sampled after pregnancy. CDR3 in amino acids: CAGGDRVYGYTF. The CDR3 nucleotides are TGTGCCGGGGGGGACAGGGTCTATGGCTACACCTTC.